This entry lists 6 T cell receptor beta chains sequenced from one sample in a study of CD8+ T cells in alopecia areata. After isolation, RNA underwent reverse transcription to generate cDNA as the sequencing template. Clones were read by immunoSEQ multiplex PCR, and TCRdb kept only the in-frame ones, dropping some. This sample has approximately 100,000 clones, with 35% to 45% found just once. The material sequenced was CD4+ T cells sorted from blood. The receptors come from a human donor with alopecia areata.

This clone was counted between two and nine times. CDR3 sequence reads: CASSSAGVYNEQFF. In nucleotides, the CDR3 is TGTGCCAGCAGCTCAGCGGGAGTCTACAATGAGCAGTTCTTC. The rearrangement uses TRBV28 and TRBJ2-1; the match to TRBD2 covers 8 bases. The CDR3 runs 14 residues. Germline lookup yields CDR1 MDHEN and CDR2 SYDVKM. The V gene end was trimmed by 6 bases and the J gene end by 3 bases; junction bases not matched to a gene: 4.

V usage is TRBV5-4 and J usage is TRBJ2-1; D remains ambiguous. The CDR3 is made up of 11 amino acids. The germline V and J ends were trimmed by 0 bases and 8 bases, with 3 bases remaining between them. Germline CDR1 reads SGHNT; CDR2 reads YYREEE (reference sequence). Written as DNA, the CDR3 is TGTGCCAGCAGCTTGGGGCATGAGCAGTTCTTC. Protein: CASSLGHEQFF.

This chain links TRBV5-1 with TRBJ2-1; the D gene could be TRBD1 or TRBD2 (5 bases each). V was cut by 4 bases and J by 8 bases, with 19 bases left in between. Germline V CDR1 and CDR2: SGHRS, YFSETQ. CDR3 length equals 15 residues. The chain's CDR3 is CASSPPGPTSDEQFF. The CDR3, as DNA: TGCGCCAGCAGCCCACCGGGACCTACTTCGGATGAGCAGTTCTTC. Full variable domain (outside the CDR3, taken from reference TRBV5-1 and TRBJ2-1): KAGVTQTPRYLIKTRGQQVTLSCSPISGHRSVSWYQQTPGQGLQFLFEYFSETQRNKGNFPGRFSGRQFSNSRSEMNVSTLELGDSALYLCASSPPGPTSDEQFFGPGTRLTVL.

The rearrangement joins TRBV20-1 to TRBJ2-1; D gene ambiguous. The CDR3 extends over 11 amino acids. V was pared by 1 base and J by 10 bases, with 8 bases between. Germline lookup yields CDR1 DFQATT and CDR2 SNEGSKA (reference sequence). For the CDR3, the DNA is TGCAGTGCTAGAGGAGGCGAGGAGCAGTTCTTC. It specifies CSARGGEEQFF.

With respect to this clone: Other nucleotide sequences in the sample specify the same CDR3. The J gene is TRBJ2-3, the V gene TRBV29-1, with D tentatively TRBD1 (5 bases). The germline V and J ends were trimmed by 8 bases and 3 bases, with 15 bases remaining between them. Germline V gene lookup returns CDR1 SQVTM and CDR2 ANQGSEA. CDR3 length: 13 amino acids. CDR3 nucleotides: TGCAGCTCCCGGCAGGGTGGAACAGATACGCAGTATTTT. Its translation: CSSRQGGTDTQYF.

A few counts support this clone. V and J are TRBV28 and TRBJ2-7; D gene unclear. The CDR3 sequence is 11 residues long. V lost 8 bases and J 2 bases, leaving 7 bases between the germline ends. The germline CDR1 and CDR2 sequences are MDHEN and SYDVKM. CDR3 protein: CASGAAYEQYF. The CDR3 DNA is TGTGCCAGCGGCGCAGCCTACGAGCAGTACTTC. The complete variable domain, with remaining parts taken from reference TRBV28 and TRBJ2-7, reads DVKVTQSSRYLVKRTGEKVFLECVQDMDHENMFWYRQDPGLGLRLIYFSYDVKMKEKGDIPEGYSVSREKKERFSLILESASTNQTSMYLCASGAAYEQYFGPGTRLTVT.